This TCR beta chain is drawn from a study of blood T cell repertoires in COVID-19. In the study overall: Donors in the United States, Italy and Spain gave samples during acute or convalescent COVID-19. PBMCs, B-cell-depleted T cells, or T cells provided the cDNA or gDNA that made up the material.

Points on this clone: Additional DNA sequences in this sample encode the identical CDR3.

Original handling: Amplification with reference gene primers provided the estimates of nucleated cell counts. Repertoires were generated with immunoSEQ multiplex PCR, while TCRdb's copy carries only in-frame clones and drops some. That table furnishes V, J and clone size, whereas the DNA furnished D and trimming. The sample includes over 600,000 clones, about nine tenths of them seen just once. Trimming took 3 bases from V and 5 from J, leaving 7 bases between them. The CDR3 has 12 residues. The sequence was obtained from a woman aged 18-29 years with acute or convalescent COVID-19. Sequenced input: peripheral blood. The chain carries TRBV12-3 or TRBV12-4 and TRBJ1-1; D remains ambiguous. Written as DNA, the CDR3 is TGTGCCAGCAGTTTTTCCGGGACTGAAGCTTTCTTT. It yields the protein CASSFSGTEAFF.